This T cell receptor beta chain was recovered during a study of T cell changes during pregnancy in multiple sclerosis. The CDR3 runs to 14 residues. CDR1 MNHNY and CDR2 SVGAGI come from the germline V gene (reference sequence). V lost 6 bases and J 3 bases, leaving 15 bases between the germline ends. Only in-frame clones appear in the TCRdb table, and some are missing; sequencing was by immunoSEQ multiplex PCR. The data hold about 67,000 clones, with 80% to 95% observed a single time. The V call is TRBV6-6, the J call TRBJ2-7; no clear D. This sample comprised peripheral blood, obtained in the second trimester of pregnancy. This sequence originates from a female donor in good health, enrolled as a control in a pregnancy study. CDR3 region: CASSSTNSRYEQYF. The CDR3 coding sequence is TGTGCCAGCAGCTCAACTAACTCCCGCTACGAGCAGTACTTC.